These 31 T cell receptor beta chains were all obtained from the same sample, sequenced in a study of cytomegalovirus exposure and HLA in healthy donors. With 60 Vbeta and 13 Jbeta primers, the PCR was carried out. The method was immunoSEQ multiplex PCR; TCRdb's version includes in-frame clones alone and lacks a portion of them. The sample lists roughly 130,000 clones; 74% were seen once. The sample comprised PBMCs. The origin of the receptors is a man aged 40-50 years in good health and CMV-seropositive.

The V gene is TRBV11-2, the J gene TRBJ1-1; D is unresolved. Germline assignment: CDR1 SGHAT and CDR2 FQNNGV. Trimming pared 5 bases from V and 1 base from J, leaving 8 bases between. This CDR3 comprises 13 residues. The CDR3 loop is CASSPRENTEAFF. DNA for the CDR3: TGTGCCAGCAGCCCTCGGGAGAACACTGAAGCTTTCTTT.

This chain uses TRBV5-1 with TRBJ1-2; the match to TRBD1 covers 9 bases. The V gene's germline CDR1 is SGHRS and CDR2 YFSETQ. J gave up 1 base and V 0 bases, and 7 bases lay outside the gene matches. This CDR3 comprises 17 residues. The DNA for the CDR3 is TGCGCCAGCAGCTTGGGCGGGACAGGGCCAATTAACTATGGCTACACCTTC. As protein: CASSLGGTGPINYGYTF.

The rearrangement links TRBV27 to TRBJ1-1; no definite D call. From germline, CDR1 is MNHEY and CDR2 SMNVEV (reference sequence). The CDR3 covers 14 residues. V was cut by 0 bases and J by 1 base, with 6 bases left in between. CDR3 sequence reads: CASSLSPGNTEAFF. The CDR3, as DNA: TGTGCCAGCAGTTTATCCCCAGGGAACACTGAAGCTTTCTTT.

The CDR3 loop reads CASSPSTGITYEQYF. Written as DNA, the CDR3 is TGTGCCAGCAGCCCGTCGACAGGGATCACCTACGAGCAGTACTTC. The chain carries TRBV7-9 and TRBJ2-7, with 7 bases identical to TRBD1. The V and J ends lost 5 bases and 2 bases, in that order; junction bases with no gene match: 9. CDR3 length: 15 amino acids. The germline V gene encodes CDR1 SEHNR and CDR2 FQNEAQ (reference sequence).

Worth noting for this clone: The CDR3 carries no conserved terminal phenylalanine or tryptophan, so it likely arises from a read error. The genes are TRBV25-1 and TRBJ1-1; D gene unclear. V lost 7 bases, J lost 5 bases, and 14 bases lay in between. CDR1 and CDR2 (germline): MGHDK, SYGVNS. This CDR3 has 13 residues. The CDR3 coding sequence is TGTGCCAGCAATCGGGAGGGAGGTACTGAAGCTTTCCTT. Protein: CASNREGGTEAFL.

The genes are TRBV7-9 and TRBJ1-1; 9 bases are a match to TRBD1. J was trimmed by 3 bases and V by 4 bases; bases with no gene match: 0. The CDR3 runs to 13 residues. Germline loops: CDR1 SEHNR, CDR2 FQNEAQ (reference sequence). CDR3 DNA: TGTGCCAGCAGCTGGACAGGGGACACTGAAGCTTTCTTT. As protein: CASSWTGDTEAFF.

The chain combines TRBV7-2 with TRBJ1-2, with 7 nucleotides matching TRBD1. J lost 7 bases, V lost 0 bases, and 2 bases had no gene match. The germline CDR1 and CDR2 sequences are SGHTA and FQGNSA. The CDR3 consists of 13 residues. This CDR3 is CASSLAQGVGYTF. DNA for the CDR3: TGTGCCAGCAGCTTAGCCCAGGGGGTTGGCTACACCTTC.

This sequence joins TRBV2 and TRBJ2-7, with 7 bases matching TRBD2. Germline V CDR1 and CDR2: SNHLY, FYNNEI. The length of the CDR3 is 13 residues. Losses at the gene ends were 4 bases for V and 6 bases for J; bases not matched to a gene: 6. The chain's CDR3 is CASSVRWGGEQYF. DNA for the CDR3: TGTGCCAGCAGTGTTCGATGGGGGGGCGAGCAGTACTTC.

This rearrangement joins TRBV4-1 to TRBJ1-1; D unresolved. Per germline, CDR1 MGHRA and CDR2 YSYEKL. V lost 0 bases and J 4 bases, leaving 12 bases between the germline ends. The CDR3 spans 15 residues. In DNA form, the CDR3 reads TGCGCCAGCAGCCAAGATTTACGGGGAGGCACTGAAGCTTTCTTT. It is translated as CASSQDLRGGTEAFF.

This clone was counted between two and nine times. The chain combines TRBV9 with TRBJ2-1; 10 nucleotides line up with TRBD2. The CDR3 is 15 residues long. The germline gives CDR1 SGDLS, CDR2 YYNGEE. The V and J ends lost 0 bases and 7 bases, in that order; junction bases with no gene match: 4. The CDR3 DNA sequence: TGTGCCAGCAGCGTAGGCGCTAGCGGGAGAAATGAGCAGTTCTTC. Its translation: CASSVGASGRNEQFF.

This clone occurred a few times. This rearrangement joins TRBV19 to TRBJ2-5; 7 bases are shared with TRBD1. V trimming: 3 bases; J trimming: 5 bases; junction bases outside the gene matches: 6. The CDR3 length is 14 residues. CDR1 is LNHDA, CDR2 SQIVND, per germline (reference sequence). In nucleotides, the CDR3 is TGTGCCAGTAGTATCCTAGGGGGCGACGAGACCCAGTACTTC. Its translation is CASSILGGDETQYF.

This clone has just one count. This sequence joins TRBV25-1 and TRBJ1-2; D gene ambiguous. V dropped 2 bases and J dropped 7 bases, with 11 bases sitting between them. The germline V gene encodes CDR1 MGHDK and CDR2 SYGVNS. CDR3 length equals 13 residues. The CDR3 DNA is TGTGCCAGCAGTGAAACCACCCGGGGTGGCTACACCTTC. This encodes CASSETTRGGYTF.

The V gene is TRBV5-8, the J gene TRBJ1-5; the D is unclear. Germline V gene data show CDR1 as SGHTS and CDR2 as YDEGEE. V was pared by 6 bases and J by 1 base, with 8 bases between. This CDR3 contains 13 residues. CDR3: CASNSRSNQPQHF. The CDR3 nucleotides are TGTGCCAGCAATAGTCGGAGCAATCAGCCCCAGCATTTT. Using reference TRBV5-8 and TRBJ1-5 for the parts outside the CDR3, the full variable domain is EAGVTQSPTHLIKTRGQQATLRCSPISGHTSVYWYQQALGLGLQFLLWYDEGEERNRGNFPPRFSGRQFPNYSSELNVNALELEDSALYLCASNSRSNQPQHFGDGTRLSIL.

The chain is built from TRBV29-1 and TRBJ1-4; 8 bases match TRBD1. Germline assignment: CDR1 SQVTM and CDR2 ANQGSEA. The CDR3 runs 17 residues. Losses at the gene ends were 7 bases for V and 8 bases for J; bases not matched to a gene: 21. The CDR3 nucleotides are TGCAGCGGCGACGGGACAGGAGCAGCCTCACCGGGGGAAAAACTGTTTTTT. Encoded protein: CSGDGTGAASPGEKLFF.

The chain is built from TRBV5-1 and TRBJ1-1, with unresolved D. CDR1 and CDR2 (germline): SGHRS, YFSETQ. This CDR3 has 12 amino acids. V lost 5 bases and J 6 bases, leaving 11 bases between the germline ends. The CDR3: CASSHPGAEAFF. In DNA, the CDR3 is TGCGCCAGCAGTCACCCCGGGGCTGAAGCTTTCTTT.

J is TRBJ2-1 and V is TRBV19; no definite D call. Germline CDR1 and CDR2: LNHDA and SQIVND (reference sequence). This CDR3 has 15 residues. V was shortened by 3 bases and J by 1 base, with 10 bases between the two germline ends. CDR3: CASSIPSVSYNEQFF. The CDR3 region has the DNA TGTGCCAGTAGTATCCCCAGCGTTTCCTACAATGAGCAGTTCTTC.

This clone was seen a few times. The chain links TRBV5-1 to TRBJ1-5; D is undetermined. CDR1 SGHRS and CDR2 YFSETQ come from the germline V gene. The V end was cut by 0 bases, the J end by 7 bases, with 17 bases between. This CDR3 has 16 amino acids. The CDR3 protein is CASSLAAGGPEQPQHF. As DNA, the CDR3 is TGCGCCAGCAGCTTGGCCGCCGGAGGGCCGGAGCAGCCCCAGCATTTT.

V is TRBV7-6 and J is TRBJ1-1, with a weak D call TRBD1 (5 bases). This CDR3 comprises 14 residues. Trimming took off 4 bases at V and 4 bases at J, with 13 bases between the two ends. CDR1 is SGHVS, CDR2 FNYEAQ, per germline. The CDR3 sequence is CASSSRDGGTEAFF. In nucleotides, the CDR3 is TGTGCCAGCAGCTCACGGGACGGGGGCACTGAAGCTTTCTTT.

The chain recombines TRBV7-2 with TRBJ1-4, with TRBD1 as a possible D gene (5 bases). Germline V gene lookup returns CDR1 SGHTA and CDR2 FQGNSA. V gave up 5 bases and J gave up 7 bases, with 11 bases separating them. This CDR3 comprises 13 residues. CDR3 region: CASSRQTVEKLFF. The CDR3 coding sequence is TGTGCCAGCAGCCGACAGACCGTTGAAAAACTGTTTTTT.

This chain uses TRBV6-1 with TRBJ1-2, with 8 bases matching TRBD1. V gave up 0 bases and J gave up 8 bases; unmatched junction bases: 14. The CDR3 is 17 residues long. From germline, CDR1 is MNHNS and CDR2 SASEGT. CDR3 nucleotides: TGTGCCAGCAGTGAAGCGCTCAATACAGGGGGAAGGCGGGGCTACACCTTC. Translation: CASSEALNTGGRRGYTF.

A single count supports this clone. This sequence joins TRBV7-2 and TRBJ2-7, with 7 bases aligning to TRBD2. CDR3 length: 15 amino acids. The V gene's germline CDR1 is SGHTA and CDR2 FQGNSA. Germline trimming cut 1 base from V and 3 bases from J; bases unmatched to any gene: 6. The CDR3, as DNA: TGTGCCAGCAGCTTAGGCTCTAGCGGAAGCTACGAGCAGTACTTC. Translation gives CASSLGSSGSYEQYF.

This clone has just a few counts. This chain links TRBV4-2 with TRBJ2-3; 9 bases align to TRBD2. Trimming took 4 bases from V and 2 from J; bases not matched to a gene: 7. Germline CDR1 reads LGHNA; CDR2 reads YNFKEQ. CDR3 length: 16 amino acids. The CDR3 sequence is CASSPQGTSYTDTQYF. For the CDR3, the DNA is TGTGCCAGCAGCCCCCAGGGGACTAGCTACACAGATACGCAGTATTTT.

This sequence joins TRBV5-1 and TRBJ1-2, with 9 bases fitting TRBD1. This CDR3 comprises 14 residues. Germline CDR1 and CDR2: SGHRS and YFSETQ. The V and J ends lost 4 bases and 3 bases, in that order; junction bases with no gene match: 4. This CDR3 reads CASSTRTGDYGYTF. The CDR3 nucleotides read TGCGCCAGCAGCACCAGGACAGGGGACTATGGCTACACCTTC.

This clone was observed a handful of times. The rearrangement uses TRBV5-1 and TRBJ1-1; the match to TRBD1 covers 8 bases. The germline gives CDR1 SGHRS, CDR2 YFSETQ. There are 15 residues in the CDR3. Trimming took 5 bases from V and 1 from J; bases not matched to a gene: 7. CDR3 sequence: CASRQSTGANTEAFF. DNA of the CDR3: TGCGCCAGCAGGCAATCGACAGGGGCGAACACTGAAGCTTTCTTT.

The genes are TRBV7-6 and TRBJ1-2, with 7 bases that match TRBD1. The trim removed 5 bases at V and 4 bases at J, leaving 7 bases unmatched. Germline CDR1 is SGHVS and CDR2 is FNYEAQ. The CDR3 runs 14 residues. In DNA, the CDR3 is TGTGCCAGCAGCCTTCGACCAGGGGGCTATGGCTACACCTTC. Its translation: CASSLRPGGYGYTF.

The chain couples TRBV11-2 to TRBJ1-2; perhaps TRBD1 as D (6 bases). Germline V gene lookup returns CDR1 SGHAT and CDR2 FQNNGV. The V end lost 3 bases, the J end lost 3 bases, and 14 bases lay between the germline ends. The CDR3 has 15 residues. For the CDR3, the DNA is TGTGCCAGCAGCTTGACAGGACAGCGATACTATGGCTACACCTTC. Encoded protein: CASSLTGQRYYGYTF.

The rearrangement joins TRBV15 to TRBJ2-1; D might be TRBD2 (7 bases). The germline CDR1 and CDR2 sequences are LNHNV and YYDKDF (reference sequence). This CDR3 is built from 19 residues. V was clipped by 0 bases and J by 9 bases, with 27 bases between them. The DNA of the CDR3 is TGTGCCACCAGCAGAGACCGGGGGGCCAGCTTAGTGTCTAGTAGTGAGCAGTTCTTC. It codes for CATSRDRGASLVSSSEQFF.

This clone was seen only a few times. The chain links TRBV14 to TRBJ2-5, with TRBD2 identical over 8 bases. The V gene's germline CDR1 is SGHDN and CDR2 FVKESK. Trimming at V came to 1 base and at J to 9 bases, leaving 10 bases not matched to a gene. The CDR3 runs 15 residues. CDR3 region: CASSQVTSGVAAQYF. The CDR3 DNA reads TGTGCCAGCAGCCAAGTCACTAGCGGCGTAGCGGCCCAGTACTTC.

The CDR3 region is CASTQPGTGAIGELFF. CDR3 DNA sequence: TGTGCCAGCACCCAACCGGGGACAGGGGCTATCGGGGAGCTGTTTTTT. The chain uses TRBV28 and TRBJ2-2; 10 bases are shared with TRBD1. Unmatched junction bases numbered 12, after V lost 7 bases and J lost 7 bases. Germline CDR1 MDHEN, CDR2 SYDVKM. This CDR3 spans 16 amino acids. The variable domain in full, with the rest retrieved from reference TRBV28 and TRBJ2-2, is DVKVTQSSRYLVKRTGEKVFLECVQDMDHENMFWYRQDPGLGLRLIYFSYDVKMKEKGDIPEGYSVSREKKERFSLILESASTNQTSMYLCASTQPGTGAIGELFFGEGSRLTVL.

V gene TRBV5-1 combines with J gene TRBJ2-1; perhaps TRBD2 as D (6 bases). The CDR3 length is 19 residues. The germline gives CDR1 SGHRS, CDR2 YFSETQ. The V end lost 9 bases, the J end lost 2 bases, and 30 bases lay between the germline ends. CDR3: CATQQGSVRGGRTYNEQFF. CDR3 DNA sequence: TGCGCCACCCAGCAGGGATCGGTGAGGGGAGGTCGGACCTACAATGAGCAGTTCTTC.

This chain links TRBV19 with TRBJ1-1; D is ambiguous. V was trimmed by 7 bases and J by 1 base, leaving 10 bases between them. From germline, CDR1 is LNHDA and CDR2 SQIVND (reference sequence). The CDR3 is 13 amino acids. CDR3 loop: CASMFGANTEAFF. The CDR3 DNA follows: TGTGCCAGTATGTTCGGAGCGAACACTGAAGCTTTCTTT.